The rows below give T cell receptor beta chains drawn from one sample of a study of siplizumab effects on memory and regulatory T cells. Assay used: immunoSEQ multiplex PCR; TCRdb lists only in-frame clones, some missing. The data show about 55,000 clones, under 98% seen once. The sequenced sample was naive CD4+ T cells sorted from blood. These receptors were collected from a human donor in good health. Each CDR3 is given with its conserved first and last residue. Each record gives: D gene, V gene, clone size, CDR3 length, J gene, CDR3 protein, CDR3 DNA. The D gene is left open where the match is weak. Only part of the rows carry a size: once, few, many, or a class if the clone is expanded.

.,TRBV12-5,.,16,TRBJ2-7,CASGLIIGDRSYEQYF,TGTGCTAGTGGTTTGATAATTGGTGACCGCTCCTACGAGCAGTACTTC
TRBD2,TRBV5-4,.,13,TRBJ2-3,CAATTTSGRASYF,TGTGCCGCGACCACAACTAGCGGGAGGGCCTCGTATTTT
TRBD2,TRBV9,.,16,TRBJ2-2,CASSKTGTTNTGELFF,TGTGCCAGCAGTAAGACCGGGACTACGAACACCGGGGAGCTGTTTTTT
.,TRBV6-6,.,14,TRBJ2-5,CASSKGRTQETQYF,TGTGCCAGCAGTAAGGGACGGACACAAGAGACCCAGTACTTC
TRBD1,TRBV4-1,.,15,TRBJ1-2,CASSQRTGANYGYTF,TGCGCCAGCAGTCAGAGGACAGGCGCTAACTATGGCTACACCTTC
TRBD2,TRBV6-1,.,16,TRBJ2-2,CASSERPGGGTGELFF,TGTGCCAGCAGTGAAAGGCCCGGGGGAGGGACCGGGGAGCTGTTTTTT
.,TRBV21-1,.,12,TRBJ2-5,CASSTPLDQQYF,TGTGCCAGCAGCACGCCCTTAGACCAGCAGTACTTC
.,TRBV5-8,.,14,TRBJ1-2,CASSLVKQAYGYTF,TGTGCCAGCAGCTTAGTAAAACAGGCCTATGGCTACACCTTC
TRBD2,TRBV5-1,.,18,TRBJ2-3,CASSLLEPREGRSDTQYF,TGCGCCAGCAGCTTGCTGGAGCCGCGGGAGGGCCGCTCAGATACGCAGTATTTT
.,TRBV19,once,16,TRBJ2-5,CASSIVWAASQETQYF,TGTGCCAGTAGTATAGTATGGGCAGCATCTCAAGAGACCCAGTACTTC
.,TRBV19,.,17,TRBJ1-3,CASSISRGPFSGNTIYF,TGTGCCAGTAGTATATCCCGCGGACCCTTCTCTGGAAACACCATATATTTT
.,TRBV21-1,.,18,TRBJ2-1,CASSPGETSRSSYNEQFF,TGTGCCAGCAGCCCTGGGGAGACTAGCAGAAGCTCCTACAATGAGCAGTTCTTC
TRBD1,TRBV9,medium-sized,15,TRBJ1-2,CASSGSKQGDYGYTF,TGTGCCAGCAGCGGTAGCAAACAGGGGGACTATGGCTACACCTTC
.,TRBV5-1,.,12,TRBJ2-3,CASSTGRNTQYF,TGCGCCAGCAGCACCGGGCGTAATACGCAGTATTTT
TRBD1,TRBV5-8,.,15,TRBJ2-7,CASSAPTGDSYEQYF,TGTGCCAGCAGCGCCCCAACAGGGGACTCCTACGAGCAGTACTTC
.,TRBV10-3,.,15,TRBJ2-2,CAISESVGDTGELFF,TGTGCCATCAGTGAGTCGGTAGGGGACACCGGGGAGCTGTTTTTT
.,TRBV27,.,16,TRBJ1-6,CASSFRVSSYNSPLHF,TGTGCCAGCAGTTTCAGGGTGAGCTCCTATAATTCACCCCTCCACTTT
.,TRBV23-1,.,15,TRBJ2-2,CASSQSGRNTGELFF,TGCGCCAGCAGTCAATCCGGACGGAACACCGGGGAGCTGTTTTTT
.,TRBV6-6,.,14,TRBJ1-4,CASSSTLNGEKLFF,TGTGCCAGCAGTTCGACACTTAACGGCGAAAAACTGTTTTTT
TRBD2,TRBV7-9,.,13,TRBJ2-1,CASSPPGGRGEFF,TGTGCCAGCAGCCCGCCGGGAGGGCGGGGTGAGTTCTTC
.,TRBV20-1,.,10,TRBJ2-5,CSASGETQYF,TGCAGTGCTAGTGGGGAGACCCAGTACTTC
.,TRBV30,.,12,TRBJ1-1,CAWSVMNTEAFF,TGTGCCTGGAGCGTAATGAACACTGAAGCTTTCTTT
TRBD1,TRBV19,.,15,TRBJ1-2,CASSPDRGPFSGYTF,TGTGCCAGTAGTCCCGACAGGGGGCCCTTCAGTGGCTACACCTTC
TRBD2,TRBV5-4,.,15,TRBJ2-7,CASSLGLAGGYEQYF,TGTGCCAGCAGCTTGGGACTAGCGGGAGGTTACGAGCAGTACTTC
.,TRBV5-1,.,16,TRBJ2-4,CASSLGLSLAKNIQYF,TGCGCCAGCAGCTTAGGTCTGAGCTTAGCCAAAAACATTCAGTACTTC
.,TRBV21-1,.,16,TRBJ1-6,CASSKKGLQEGSPLHF,TGTGCCAGCAGCAAAAAAGGGTTGCAGGAAGGTTCACCCCTCCACTTT
.,TRBV5-6,.,16,TRBJ2-7,CASSWWGRSSSYEQYF,TGTGCCAGCAGCTGGTGGGGCAGGTCGAGCTCCTACGAGCAGTACTTC
TRBD2,TRBV5-1,.,17,TRBJ2-1,CASSAPGLAGAWDEQFF,TGCGCCAGCAGCGCACCGGGACTAGCGGGAGCCTGGGATGAGCAGTTCTTC
.,TRBV19,.,11,TRBJ2-7,CASSSGYEQYF,TGTGCCAGTAGTAGCGGCTACGAGCAGTACTTC
.,TRBV4-3,once,18,TRBJ1-4,CASSQYPPQQTVNEKLFF,TGCGCCAGCAGCCAATACCCGCCCCAGCAGACAGTTAATGAAAAACTGTTTTTT
TRBD1,TRBV5-8,.,15,TRBJ2-1,CASKVTDRVYNEQFF,TGTGCCAGCAAGGTAACGGACAGGGTATACAATGAGCAGTTCTTC
.,TRBV30,once,13,TRBJ2-2,CAWSVMGGGELFF,TGTGCCTGGAGTGTGATGGGCGGCGGGGAGCTGTTTTTT
TRBD1,TRBV18,.,15,TRBJ1-1,CASSPPGTGGVQAFF,TGTGCCAGCTCACCTCCCGGGACAGGGGGTGTACAAGCTTTCTTT